This TCR beta chain derives from a study of T cells in Graves' hyperthyroidism and ophthalmopathy (dated by TCRdb to 2018 to 2020). Context from the whole study: Peripheral blood samples were taken at the time of initial diagnosis, prior to any treatment. TCR V-J signatures able to tell the groups apart were searched for in a discovery cohort of 90 to 100 patients, of whom over 40 had Graves' ophthalmopathy and around 56 had stable Graves' hyperthyroidism. An independent validation cohort of fewer than 20 hyperthyroidism patients and 17 patients who later progressed to ophthalmopathy tested prospective prediction of ophthalmopathy. For training and testing, the 100 or so patients in the discovery cohort were randomly divided in a 7:3 ratio. The study also compared thyroid tissue and blood T-cell repertoires from 5 to 7 Graves' hyperthyroidism patients. Once sampling was done, hyperthyroidism patients were given methimazole at a starting dose of 30 mg daily, whereas ophthalmopathy patients were given high-dose intravenous methylprednisolone. The paper reports TCR Vbeta CDR3 sequencing of some 140 peripheral blood samples: around 45 ophthalmopathy, roughly 80 hyperthyroidism and around 17 progressor patients.

The TCR beta CDR3 regions were amplified from RNA transcripts. The TCR CDR3 was subjected to a first round of RT-PCR using the HTBI primer set and the Qiagen OneStep RT-PCR kit. The libraries were constructed in a second round of multiplex PCR and then size-selected and purified. Paired-end sequencing of the libraries was performed with 100 bp reads on an Illumina HiSeq2000. The authors' analysis ran thus. Raw data were processed with SOAPnuke, discarding reads with adapters, uncalled bases, mean Phred below 15, or no exact constant-primer or identifier match. COPE v1.2.5 was used to merge the high-quality paired reads, and each unique nucleotide sequence was defined as a clonotype. MiTCR v1.1 was used to align clonotypes to the IMGT TRBV, TRBD and TRBJ reference segments. The analysis included only V-J combinations with a frequency above 0.0001, which together covered around 99% of the repertoires. A TCS score was defined as the ratio between F50 (clonal expansion) and ExV (chaos), using BLOSUM62-based TCRdist between CDR3 peptides within each V-J. Welch's t-statistics and random forest reduced roughly 540 V-J features to 10 to 15, which were used in a naive Bayes classifier (R e1071). TCRdb cleaned the public reads at Q25 with fastp, built clones with MiXCR and kept in-frame beta chains. CDR3 protein sequences are deduplicated, and each keeps its most common genes and DNA. The V and J calls were not made by the authors but by TCRdb's processing. Here the sample has hundreds of thousands of distinct CDR3 sequences; under 25% occur a single time. The ten most abundant clones make up 30% to 40% of the sample.

Results the study describes overall, beyond this receptor: During validation, the model predicted progression to ophthalmopathy a median of approximately 6 months ahead of onset, with more than 55% sensitivity and 72.22% specificity. Most expanded thyroid clonotypes (frequency above 0.001) were also detected in blood, suggesting blood repertoires may reflect thyroid immune responses. In cross-validation, a model built on a 13 V-J signature told ophthalmopathy apart from stable hyperthyroidism with 85% to 90% sensitivity and roughly 82% specificity, and in testing the same model reached 80%/75%. Sample size was not statistically predetermined, and blinding of investigators to group allocation was not performed.

Moderately to severely active disease, a Clinical Activity Score of at least 3, a NOSPECS grade of at least 4, and a duration under 3 months were present in ophthalmopathy patients. Patients with uncontrolled infections, other autoimmune diseases, pregnancy or lactation were excluded. Clinical symptoms, serum thyroxine and TRAb, thyroid ultrasound, and orbital computed tomography formed the basis for the diagnoses. Ficoll-Paque density gradient centrifugation was used to isolate PBMCs from about 10 ml of fresh peripheral blood. Trizol reagent was used to extract total RNA, and RNA quality was then checked on an Agilent 2100 Bioanalyzer. Trimming takes 6 bases from V and 0 bases from J, and the germline ends sit 9 bases apart. Taken from the germline V gene, the CDR1 and CDR2 loops are SGHAT and FQNNGV. From its cysteine to its phenylalanine, the CDR3 spans 14 amino acids. The sequence is cut down to CDR3 DNA, 42 bases in frame from base 1.

This clonotype was seen more than once but under ten times. Its antigen is currently not known. No clone much larger than this one lies a single base away; base qualities are absent. The V gene is TRBV11-2 and the J gene is TRBJ1-3, and the D gene may be TRBD1, 5 bases matching. Sequenced material: blood. This TCR derives from a man under 40 with Graves' ophthalmopathy. The CDR3 reads CASRGGVSGNTIYF. The DNA sequence is as follows: TGTGCCAGCAGGGGAGGGGTCTCTGGAAACACCATATATTTT.